This entry concerns a single T cell receptor (beta chain). V was clipped by 7 bases and J by 0 bases; unmatched bases: 8. The CDR3 length is 15 residues. Germline lookup yields CDR1 MDHEN and CDR2 SYDVKM. The entry originates in a study of blood T cell repertoires in COVID-19. Profiled with immunoSEQ multiplex PCR; TCRdb holds only in-frame clones, not every one. This table has 180,000 or so clones, more than 70% appearing once. The chain combines TRBV28 with TRBJ1-2; 7 nucleotides match TRBD1. The source is a woman older than 75 with active or convalescent COVID-19. The sample comprised peripheral blood. For the CDR3, the DNA is TGTGCCAGCACTCGGACAGGCGGAGCTAACTATGGCTACACCTTC. It encodes CASTRTGGANYGYTF.